These 26 T cell receptor beta chains share one sample of origin, sequenced in a study of cytomegalovirus exposure and HLA in healthy donors. The PCR contained 60 Vbeta and 13 Jbeta primers. Measured with immunoSEQ multiplex PCR; TCRdb has only the in-frame clones, and not every one. The table shows around 120,000 clones, with about 80% occurring only once. Sequenced sample: PBMCs. The receptors come from a female donor in good health and CMV-seropositive.

The chain is built from TRBV5-1 and TRBJ1-2; tentative D call: TRBD1 (6 bases). Looked up from germline, CDR1 is SGHRS and CDR2 is YFSETQ. Trimming cost V 4 bases and J 2 bases, with 9 bases left between them. This CDR3 spans 13 amino acids. CDR3: CASSDTGNYGYTF. The CDR3 DNA reads TGCGCCAGCAGCGACACAGGGAACTATGGCTACACCTTC.

The chain has TRBV29-1 and TRBJ2-5; perhaps TRBD2 as D (7 bases). The CDR3 is made up of 13 amino acids. CDR1 SQVTM and CDR2 ANQGSEA come from the germline V gene. The V and J ends lost 6 bases and 0 bases respectively, with 11 bases between them. The CDR3 loop is CSVGGAHQETQYF. The CDR3 nucleotides are TGCAGCGTGGGGGGGGCACACCAAGAGACCCAGTACTTC.

The chain has TRBV4-3 and TRBJ2-2; D unresolved. V lost 4 bases to trimming and J lost 6 bases, with 9 bases between them. The CDR3 is 13 residues long. Germline CDR1 is LGHNA and CDR2 is YSLEER. The CDR3, as DNA: TGCGCCAGCAGCCTTCAGAAACCCGGGGAGCTGTTTTTT. Protein sequence: CASSLQKPGELFF.

This clone came up a few times. The gene calls are TRBV28 and TRBJ2-5; 10 bases match TRBD1. J gave up 5 bases and V 2 bases, and 5 bases lay outside the gene matches. The V gene's germline CDR1 is MDHEN and CDR2 SYDVKM. The CDR3 covers 15 residues. The CDR3 DNA reads TGTGCCAGCAGTTTAGCGGGACAGGGGCGGGAGACCCAGTACTTC. It is translated as CASSLAGQGRETQYF.

The chain carries TRBV19 and TRBJ1-2, with D maybe TRBD1 (6 bases). The CDR3 runs 17 residues. Trimming took 6 bases from V and 3 from J, leaving 23 bases between them. Germline V CDR1 and CDR2: LNHDA, SQIVND (reference sequence). The DNA of the CDR3 is TGTGCCAGTAGCCCCACACCTGGGGGCTGGTCGGACTATGGCTACACCTTC. Translated, it gives CASSPTPGGWSDYGYTF.

The V call is TRBV29-1, the J call TRBJ1-2; 9 bases map to TRBD1. Germline lookup yields CDR1 SQVTM and CDR2 ANQGSEA. This CDR3 comprises 13 residues. V lost 6 bases, J lost 8 bases, and 10 bases stayed unmatched. This chain's CDR3 is CSVQQGASGGYTF. In DNA form, the CDR3 reads TGCAGCGTCCAACAGGGGGCAAGTGGGGGCTACACCTTC.

This chain links TRBV4-3 with TRBJ1-1, with D maybe TRBD1 (6 bases). Germline V gives CDR1 LGHNA, CDR2 YSLEER. Trimming took off 0 bases at V and 11 bases at J, with 16 bases between the two ends. CDR3 length equals 14 residues. CDR3 loop: CASSQDLQGRGAFF. In nucleotides, the CDR3 is TGCGCCAGCAGCCAAGATCTCCAGGGGCGAGGCGCTTTCTTT.

As DNA, the CDR3 is TGTGCCAGTAGTATTATGGGGGGGCTGGAAGATGGCTACACCTTC. This codes for CASSIMGGLEDGYTF. The genes are TRBV19 and TRBJ1-2; D might be TRBD1 (6 bases). The CDR3 loop spans 15 amino acids. V was clipped by 3 bases and J by 6 bases, with 17 bases between them. CDR1 and CDR2 (germline): LNHDA, SQIVND (reference sequence).

J is TRBJ2-3 and V is TRBV2; 10 nucleotides agree with TRBD1. The CDR3 extends over 14 amino acids. CDR1 is SNHLY, CDR2 FYNNEI, per germline. V lost 6 bases to trimming and J lost 5 bases; unmatched junction nucleotides: 5. CDR3 sequence (DNA): TGTGCCAGCAGAGGGACAGGGGCGGGAGATACGCAGTATTTT. This codes for CASRGTGAGDTQYF.

The chain recombines TRBV5-6 with TRBJ2-3; a weak D match, TRBD2 (6 bases). V lost 2 bases and J lost 1, with 14 bases in between. The V gene's germline CDR1 is SGHDT and CDR2 YYEEEE. The CDR3 has 16 residues. CDR3 region: CASSLYPGTRTDTQYF. Here the CDR3 DNA reads TGTGCCAGCAGCTTATATCCGGGGACTCGCACAGATACGCAGTATTTT. Full variable domain (missing parts from reference TRBV5-6 and TRBJ2-3): DAGVTQSPTHLIKTRGQQVTLRCSPKSGHDTVSWYQQALGQGPQFIFQYYEEEERQRGNFPDRFSGHQFPNYSSELNVNALLLGDSALYLCASSLYPGTRTDTQYFGPGTRLTVL.

This clone was seen at least ten times. The chain employs TRBV4-3 and TRBJ1-4; the match to TRBD1 covers 8 bases. Unmatched junction bases numbered 8, after V lost 1 base and J lost 7 bases. The CDR3 is made up of 16 amino acids. CDR1 is LGHNA and CDR2 is YSLEER in the germline V gene. The CDR3 spells CASSQGTGTGGEKLFF. The CDR3 DNA reads TGCGCCAGCAGCCAAGGGACAGGGACGGGGGGTGAAAAACTGTTTTTT.

The chain carries TRBV6-6 and TRBJ1-3, with 8 bases identical to TRBD1. Germline values: CDR1 MNHNY, CDR2 SVGAGI (reference sequence). V shed 6 bases, J shed 8 bases, and the junction held 0 bases outside the gene matches. The CDR3 is 11 residues long. CDR3 coding DNA: TGTGCCAGCAGACAGGGGGACACCATATATTTT. Translating gives CASRQGDTIYF.

The chain uses TRBV28 and TRBJ1-6; 7 bases are a match to TRBD1. J was trimmed by 0 bases and V by 3 bases; bases with no gene match: 2. Germline CDR1 and CDR2: MDHEN and SYDVKM. The CDR3 runs to 16 residues. The CDR3 loop is CASSLTGSSYNSPLHF. The DNA for the CDR3 is TGTGCCAGCAGTTTGACAGGGAGCTCCTATAATTCACCCCTCCACTTT.

The J gene is TRBJ1-5, the V gene TRBV19; D unclear. Germline lookup yields CDR1 LNHDA and CDR2 SQIVND (reference sequence). Trimming cost V 6 bases and J 1 base, with 10 bases left between them. The CDR3 extends over 14 amino acids. The CDR3 DNA follows: TGTGCCAGTAGCCTTGACAAGAGCAATCAGCCCCAGCATTTT. Protein product: CASSLDKSNQPQHF.

This chain joins TRBV6-5 and TRBJ2-2, with D hard to call. The V end was cut by 7 bases, the J end by 4 bases, with 16 bases between. This CDR3 comprises 15 residues. Germline CDR1 reads MNHEY; CDR2 reads SVGAGI. The CDR3 DNA is TGTGCCAGCAATCCACTCTCCCGAAGCACCGGGGAGCTGTTTTTT. Residues: CASNPLSRSTGELFF.

The chain joins TRBV29-1 to TRBJ1-2, with 10 positions matching TRBD1. Germline V lookup: CDR1 SQVTM, CDR2 ANQGSEA. J lost 2 bases, V lost 7 bases, and 4 bases had no gene match. This CDR3 region has 13 residues. This chain's CDR3 is CSAGTGENYGYTF. The CDR3 DNA reads as TGCAGCGCCGGGACAGGGGAGAACTATGGCTACACCTTC.

This clone has a handful of counts. The rearrangement links TRBV5-6 to TRBJ1-1; the match to TRBD1 covers 7 bases. Germline assignment: CDR1 SGHDT and CDR2 YYEEEE. Trimming cost V 0 bases and J 5 bases; bases outside gene matches: 4. The CDR3 loop spans 14 amino acids. DNA of the CDR3: TGTGCCAGCAGCTTGGGACAGGGCAGGACTGAAGCTTTCTTT. It is translated as CASSLGQGRTEAFF.

This sequence joins TRBV15 and TRBJ2-1; D possibly corresponds to TRBD2 (6 bases). The germline gives CDR1 LNHNV, CDR2 YYDKDF (reference sequence). This CDR3 has 14 residues. The V gene lost 7 bases and the J gene lost 7 bases, with 17 bases spanning the gap. CDR3 DNA: TGTGCCACCAAACGACTAGGCTCGAGGAATGAGCAGTTCTTC. This gives the protein CATKRLGSRNEQFF. The full variable domain, in which reference TRBV15 and TRBJ2-1 provide the parts outside the CDR3, is DAMVIQNPRYQVTQFGKPVTLSCSQTLNHNVMYWYQQKSSQAPKLLFHYYDKDFNNEADTPDNFQSRRPNTSFCFLDIRSPGLGDTAMYLCATKRLGSRNEQFFGPGTRLTVL.

This chain uses TRBV7-6 with TRBJ1-2, with no clear D. The CDR3 totals 13 residues. The germline gives CDR1 SGHVS, CDR2 FNYEAQ. The germline V and J ends were trimmed by 1 base and 8 bases, with 11 bases remaining between them. The chain's CDR3 is CASSLGGSRGYTF. Written as DNA, the CDR3 is TGTGCCAGCAGCTTAGGAGGTAGTCGAGGCTACACCTTC. The whole variable domain, filled in from reference TRBV7-6 and TRBJ1-2, reads GAGVSQSPRYKVTKRGQDVALRCDPISGHVSLYWYRQALGQGPEFLTYFNYEAQQDKSGLPNDRFSAERPEGSISTLTIQRTEQRDSAMYRCASSLGGSRGYTFGSGTRLTVV.

This chain uses TRBV29-1 with TRBJ2-1, with a possible D match to TRBD2 (6 bases). V lost 7 bases and J 5 bases, leaving 12 bases between the germline ends. The CDR3 has 12 residues. The germline CDR1 and CDR2 sequences are SQVTM and ANQGSEA. The CDR3 DNA follows: TGCAGCGCTTCTAGCGTAAACAATGAGCAGTTCTTC. This sequence encodes CSASSVNNEQFF.

The chain links TRBV4-1 to TRBJ2-7; 12 nucleotides agree with TRBD1. J lost 6 bases, V lost 1 base, and 7 bases had no gene match. Germline lookup yields CDR1 MGHRA and CDR2 YSYEKL. CDR3 length: 16 amino acids. The CDR3 is CASSQGRDRGLSEQYF. CDR3 coding DNA: TGCGCCAGCAGCCAAGGGCGGGACAGGGGGCTTAGCGAGCAGTACTTC.

The chain recombines TRBV18 with TRBJ2-7; 9 nucleotides match TRBD2. Germline V gene data show CDR1 as KGHSH and CDR2 as LQKENI. CDR3 length: 15 amino acids. The trim removed 6 bases at V and 4 bases at J, leaving 10 bases unmatched. CDR3 DNA: TGTGCCAGCTCCCCCGGCTCTAGCGGGGCTTACGAGCAGTACTTC. Its translation: CASSPGSSGAYEQYF.

The rearrangement uses TRBV19 and TRBJ1-5; 9 bases align to TRBD1. The CDR3 covers 14 residues. CDR1 LNHDA and CDR2 SQIVND come from the germline V gene (reference sequence). V shed 10 bases, J shed 4 bases, and the junction held 8 bases outside the gene matches. CDR3 in amino acids: CATGTGLGNQPQHF. For the CDR3, the DNA is TGTGCCACAGGGACAGGGTTAGGGAATCAGCCCCAGCATTTT.

The chain uses TRBV19 and TRBJ1-5, with a weak D call TRBD1 (5 bases). This CDR3 is built from 14 residues. Germline V gene sequence: CDR1 LNHDA, CDR2 SQIVND (reference sequence). Trimming stripped 3 bases from V and 2 bases from J, with 8 bases between. The CDR3 protein is CASSIPTGNQPQHF. DNA of the CDR3: TGTGCCAGTAGTATCCCGACAGGCAATCAGCCCCAGCATTTT.

This sequence joins TRBV7-2 and TRBJ2-1, with 7 bases identical to TRBD1. Germline V gene lookup returns CDR1 SGHTA and CDR2 FQGNSA. The CDR3 length is 15 residues. The V segment lost 5 bases and the J segment 0 bases; nucleotides outside the gene matches: 4. CDR3 nucleotide sequence: TGTGCCAGCAGCCCTAGACAGGGCTCCTACAATGAGCAGTTCTTC. It translates to CASSPRQGSYNEQFF.

The rearrangement joins TRBV12-5 to TRBJ1-4; no clear D. Germline-derived CDR1 and CDR2 are LGHNT and FRNRAP. The CDR3 totals 15 residues. V gave up 5 bases and J gave up 0 bases, with 10 bases separating them. DNA for the CDR3: TGTGCTAGTGGTGAGGGAGACGCAACTAATGAAAAACTGTTTTTT. It codes for CASGEGDATNEKLFF.